This TCR beta chain was sequenced for a study of T-cell reconstitution after alpha-beta-depleted transplantation in children. With respect to this clonotype: Its target is unknown.

Construction of the TCRbeta library involved unique molecular identifiers. TCRdb reanalysed the PCR reads using MiXCR and keeps one entry per CDR3 protein. The top ten hold approximately 33% of the sample, which has about 610,000 distinct CDR3 sequences, roughly 30% seen once. Study outcomes and limitations: T-cell numbers and diversity, one year after transplant, stemmed largely from T cells that were newly produced. At around two months after transplant, the alpha-beta T cells were reportedly derived from several hundred expanded clones that came from non-depleted graft cells. Recipient T cells and thymic progenitors that survived gave rise to the high TCRbeta diversity observed at day 60 in some patients.

Trimming shortened V by 0 bases and J by 3 bases, and 14 bases separated the two germline ends. The V gene's germline CDR1 is MGHRA and CDR2 YSYEKL. The CDR3 has 16 residues. The TCR was taken from a boy younger than two with Wiskott-Aldrich syndrome, due to receive a stem cell transplant. The input for sequencing was PBMCs, taken before TCRalphabeta/CD19-depleted stem cell transplant. This chain joins TRBV4-1 and TRBJ2-5; D unresolved. In DNA form, the CDR3 reads TGCGCCAGCAGCCAAGAACGAAGGGCAGAAGAAGAGACCCAGTACTTC. This translates into CASSQERRAEEETQYF.